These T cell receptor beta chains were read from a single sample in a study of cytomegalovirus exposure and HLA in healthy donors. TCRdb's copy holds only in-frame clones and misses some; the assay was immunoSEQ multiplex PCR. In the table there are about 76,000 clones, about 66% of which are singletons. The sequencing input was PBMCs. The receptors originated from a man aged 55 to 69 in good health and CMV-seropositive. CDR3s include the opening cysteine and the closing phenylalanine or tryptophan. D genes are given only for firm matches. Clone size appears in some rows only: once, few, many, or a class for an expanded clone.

CDR3 protein: CASSLGRGGSEQFF; CDR3 DNA: TGTGCCAGCAGTTTGGGGCGGGGGGGTAGTGAGCAGTTCTTC; J gene: TRBJ2-1; V gene: TRBV27; clone size: once; D gene: TRBD2; CDR3 length: 14
CDR3 protein: CASSLDRATDTQYF; CDR3 DNA: TGTGCCAGCAGCTTGGACAGGGCCACAGATACGCAGTATTTT; J gene: TRBJ2-3; V gene: TRBV11-2; clone size: -; D gene: TRBD1; CDR3 length: 14
CDR3 protein: CASSSGLAGSNEQFF; CDR3 DNA: TGTGCCAGCAGCTCTGGACTAGCGGGTAGTAATGAGCAGTTCTTC; J gene: TRBJ2-1; V gene: TRBV11-3; clone size: few; D gene: TRBD2; CDR3 length: 15
CDR3 protein: CASRSTGKSYNEQFF; CDR3 DNA: TGTGCCAGCAGGTCTACGGGGAAGTCCTACAATGAGCAGTTCTTC; J gene: TRBJ2-1; V gene: TRBV25-1; clone size: -; D gene: -; CDR3 length: 15
CDR3 protein: CASSLNRVSEKLFF; CDR3 DNA: TGTGCCAGCAGCTTAAACAGGGTTTCAGAAAAACTGTTTTTT; J gene: TRBJ1-4; V gene: TRBV13; clone size: -; D gene: -; CDR3 length: 14
CDR3 protein: CAISDTGTPLGEQYF; CDR3 DNA: TGTGCCATCAGTGATACGGGGACTCCACTAGGCGAGCAGTACTTC; J gene: TRBJ2-7; V gene: TRBV10-3; clone size: -; D gene: -; CDR3 length: 15
CDR3 protein: CASSLAASGSTGELFF; CDR3 DNA: TGCGCCAGCAGCTTGGCCGCTAGCGGGAGCACCGGGGAGCTGTTTTTT; J gene: TRBJ2-2; V gene: TRBV5-1; clone size: -; D gene: TRBD2; CDR3 length: 16
CDR3 protein: CASSSRGPPYNEQFF; CDR3 DNA: TGTGCCAGCAGCTCCCGAGGGCCCCCCTACAATGAGCAGTTCTTC; J gene: TRBJ2-1; V gene: TRBV11-2; clone size: -; D gene: -; CDR3 length: 15
CDR3 protein: CASSASGSMNTEAFF; CDR3 DNA: TGTGCCAGCAGCGCAAGCGGGAGCATGAACACTGAAGCTTTCTTT; J gene: TRBJ1-1; V gene: TRBV9; clone size: -; D gene: -; CDR3 length: 15
CDR3 protein: CAISREGSTDTQYF; CDR3 DNA: TGTGCCATCAGTAGGGAGGGGTCCACAGATACGCAGTATTTT; J gene: TRBJ2-3; V gene: TRBV10-3; clone size: -; D gene: TRBD2; CDR3 length: 14
CDR3 protein: CASSWGQRNTIYF; CDR3 DNA: TGTGCCAGCAGCTGGGGACAGAGAAACACCATATATTTT; J gene: TRBJ1-3; V gene: TRBV5-6; clone size: -; D gene: TRBD1; CDR3 length: 13
CDR3 protein: CASSRWIGTGLMNTEAFF; CDR3 DNA: TGTGCCAGCAGTCGATGGATCGGGACAGGGTTAATGAACACTGAAGCTTTCTTT; J gene: TRBJ1-1; V gene: TRBV11-2; clone size: -; D gene: TRBD1; CDR3 length: 18
CDR3 protein: CASSPRTGSSYEQYF; CDR3 DNA: TGTGCCAGCAGCCCTAGAACAGGGTCCTCCTACGAGCAGTACTTC; J gene: TRBJ2-7; V gene: TRBV5-5; clone size: -; D gene: -; CDR3 length: 15
CDR3 protein: CASSQDSGGTVPYGYTF; CDR3 DNA: TGTGCCAGCAGCCAAGATAGTGGAGGGACGGTGCCTTATGGCTACACCTTC; J gene: TRBJ1-2; V gene: TRBV4-2; clone size: -; D gene: -; CDR3 length: 17
CDR3 protein: CASSPSSGGPTGELFF; CDR3 DNA: TGTGCCAGCTCACCAAGCAGCGGGGGACCCACCGGGGAGCTGTTTTTT; J gene: TRBJ2-2; V gene: TRBV18; clone size: -; D gene: TRBD2; CDR3 length: 16
CDR3 protein: CASSRGGLETQYF; CDR3 DNA: TGCGCCAGCAGCCGGGGGGGCTTGGAGACCCAGTACTTC; J gene: TRBJ2-5; V gene: TRBV4-1; clone size: -; D gene: -; CDR3 length: 13
CDR3 protein: CASSSPWRSYGYTF; CDR3 DNA: TGTGCCAGCAGCTCCCCTTGGAGAAGCTATGGCTACACCTTC; J gene: TRBJ1-2; V gene: TRBV7-2; clone size: -; D gene: -; CDR3 length: 14
CDR3 protein: CASSILGQGEEKPQHF; CDR3 DNA: TGTGCCAGTAGTATACTGGGACAGGGGGAGGAGAAGCCCCAGCATTTT; J gene: TRBJ1-5; V gene: TRBV19; clone size: -; D gene: TRBD1; CDR3 length: 16
CDR3 protein: CASSPQGAEGLTGELFF; CDR3 DNA: TGTGCCAGCAGTCCCCAGGGGGCAGAAGGTTTGACCGGGGAGCTGTTTTTT; J gene: TRBJ2-2; V gene: TRBV27; clone size: -; D gene: TRBD1; CDR3 length: 17
CDR3 protein: CSSSLAPETQYF; CDR3 DNA: TGTTCCAGCAGCTTAGCCCCGGAGACCCAGTACTTC; J gene: TRBJ2-5; V gene: TRBV7-9; clone size: few; D gene: -; CDR3 length: 12
CDR3 protein: CASGHSRREQFF; CDR3 DNA: TGTGCCAGCGGCCATAGCCGGAGAGAGCAGTTCTTC; J gene: TRBJ2-1; V gene: TRBV11-2; clone size: -; D gene: -; CDR3 length: 12
CDR3 protein: CSATTGTGPSYEQYF; CDR3 DNA: TGCAGCGCCACAACCGGGACAGGACCCTCCTACGAGCAGTACTTC; J gene: TRBJ2-7; V gene: TRBV29-1; clone size: -; D gene: TRBD1; CDR3 length: 15
CDR3 protein: CASKRDSDNSPLHF; CDR3 DNA: TGTGCCAGTAAGAGGGACAGCGATAATTCACCCCTCCACTTT; J gene: TRBJ1-6; V gene: TRBV19; clone size: -; D gene: TRBD1; CDR3 length: 14
CDR3 protein: CASSQETDLWSYGYTF; CDR3 DNA: TGTGCCAGCAGCCAAGAAACCGACTTATGGAGCTATGGCTACACCTTC; J gene: TRBJ1-2; V gene: TRBV4-2; clone size: -; D gene: -; CDR3 length: 16
CDR3 protein: CATRLNPGQPQHF; CDR3 DNA: TGTGCCACCAGGCTCAACCCGGGTCAGCCCCAGCATTTT; J gene: TRBJ1-5; V gene: TRBV15; clone size: -; D gene: -; CDR3 length: 13
CDR3 protein: CASSYSQGYGYTF; CDR3 DNA: TGTGCCAGCAGTTACTCCCAGGGCTATGGCTACACCTTC; J gene: TRBJ1-2; V gene: TRBV6-5; clone size: -; D gene: -; CDR3 length: 13
CDR3 protein: CASSLGLSYEQYF; CDR3 DNA: TGTGCCAGCAGCTTAGGGCTGTCCTACGAGCAGTACTTC; J gene: TRBJ2-7; V gene: TRBV7-6; clone size: few; D gene: -; CDR3 length: 13
CDR3 protein: CASGRGGENSPLHF; CDR3 DNA: TGTGCCAGCGGGCGGGGGGGGGAAAATTCACCCCTCCACTTT; J gene: TRBJ1-6; V gene: TRBV28; clone size: -; D gene: -; CDR3 length: 14
CDR3 protein: CASSRLAGEETQYF; CDR3 DNA: TGTGCCAGCAGCCGACTAGCGGGGGAAGAGACCCAGTACTTC; J gene: TRBJ2-5; V gene: TRBV14; clone size: -; D gene: TRBD2; CDR3 length: 14
CDR3 protein: CASSQDTAGDYEQYF; CDR3 DNA: TGTGCCAGCAGCCAAGATACAGCGGGGGACTACGAGCAGTACTTC; J gene: TRBJ2-7; V gene: TRBV4-2; clone size: -; D gene: TRBD2; CDR3 length: 15
CDR3 protein: CASSLEGGKWADTQYF; CDR3 DNA: TGTGCCAGCAGCCTCGAGGGTGGTAAATGGGCAGATACGCAGTATTTT; J gene: TRBJ2-3; V gene: TRBV14; clone size: -; D gene: -; CDR3 length: 16
CDR3 protein: CASSLSVTEAFF; CDR3 DNA: TGTGCCAGCAGTTTATCCGTCACTGAAGCTTTCTTT; J gene: TRBJ1-1; V gene: TRBV28; clone size: -; D gene: -; CDR3 length: 12
CDR3 protein: CASSAGIFQETQYF; CDR3 DNA: TGTGCCAGCAGCGCCGGGATCTTCCAAGAGACCCAGTACTTC; J gene: TRBJ2-5; V gene: TRBV9; clone size: -; D gene: -; CDR3 length: 14
CDR3 protein: CASSLGNSMNTEAFF; CDR3 DNA: TGCGCCAGCAGCTTGGGTAACAGCATGAACACTGAAGCTTTCTTT; J gene: TRBJ1-1; V gene: TRBV5-1; clone size: few; D gene: -; CDR3 length: 15
CDR3 protein: CASSLDREKLFF; CDR3 DNA: TGTGCCAGCTCACTGGACAGAGAAAAACTGTTTTTT; J gene: TRBJ1-4; V gene: TRBV18; clone size: once; D gene: -; CDR3 length: 12
CDR3 protein: CASSSDRVFQPQHF; CDR3 DNA: TGTGCCAGCAGTTCCGACAGGGTATTTCAGCCCCAGCATTTT; J gene: TRBJ1-5; V gene: TRBV7-9; clone size: -; D gene: TRBD1; CDR3 length: 14
CDR3 protein: CASSQVSSRFHEQYF; CDR3 DNA: TGCGCCAGCAGCCAAGTATCTAGTAGGTTCCACGAGCAGTACTTC; J gene: TRBJ2-7; V gene: TRBV4-1; clone size: -; D gene: -; CDR3 length: 15
CDR3 protein: CASSYTLGGEQYF; CDR3 DNA: TGTGCCAGCAGTTACACGTTAGGAGGCGAGCAGTACTTC; J gene: TRBJ2-7; V gene: TRBV6-5; clone size: few; D gene: -; CDR3 length: 13
CDR3 protein: CASSFPLAKAGVLTF; CDR3 DNA: TGTGCCAGCAGCTTTCCCCTCGCCAAGGCAGGCGTCCTGACTTTC; J gene: TRBJ2-6; V gene: TRBV7-9; clone size: -; D gene: -; CDR3 length: 15
CDR3 protein: CASSFSGGDTQYF; CDR3 DNA: TGTGCCAGCAGCTTTAGCGGGGGAGATACGCAGTATTTT; J gene: TRBJ2-3; V gene: TRBV5-4; clone size: -; D gene: TRBD2; CDR3 length: 13
CDR3 protein: CAWSGTPRDRVIKTIYF; CDR3 DNA: TGTGCCTGGAGTGGAACCCCCCGGGACAGGGTAATTAAGACCATATATTTT; J gene: TRBJ1-3; V gene: TRBV30; clone size: -; D gene: TRBD1; CDR3 length: 17
CDR3 protein: CASSPGTGASNEQFF; CDR3 DNA: TGTGCCAGCTCACCGGGGACAGGGGCTTCCAATGAGCAGTTCTTC; J gene: TRBJ2-1; V gene: TRBV18; clone size: -; D gene: TRBD1; CDR3 length: 15
CDR3 protein: CASSFGQFSYEQYF; CDR3 DNA: TGTGCCAGCAGTTTCGGACAGTTTTCATACGAGCAGTACTTC; J gene: TRBJ2-7; V gene: TRBV27; clone size: -; D gene: -; CDR3 length: 14
CDR3 protein: CASSPSGWASGRAPYEQYF; CDR3 DNA: TGTGCCAGCAGTCCGTCCGGCTGGGCTAGCGGGAGGGCCCCCTACGAGCAGTACTTC; J gene: TRBJ2-7; V gene: TRBV28; clone size: -; D gene: TRBD2; CDR3 length: 19
CDR3 protein: CASSRDREVSLTKNIQYF; CDR3 DNA: TGTGCTAGCAGCCGCGACAGGGAGGTCAGTCTAACCAAAAACATTCAGTACTTC; J gene: TRBJ2-4; V gene: TRBV7-7; clone size: -; D gene: -; CDR3 length: 18
CDR3 protein: CASSPTGAASGNTIYF; CDR3 DNA: TGTGCCAGCAGTCCTACAGGGGCCGCCTCTGGAAACACCATATATTTT; J gene: TRBJ1-3; V gene: TRBV28; clone size: -; D gene: TRBD1; CDR3 length: 16
CDR3 protein: CASSLYQPEAANIQYF; CDR3 DNA: TGTGCCAGCAGCTTATACCAGCCTGAGGCGGCGAACATTCAGTACTTC; J gene: TRBJ2-4; V gene: TRBV5-4; clone size: -; D gene: -; CDR3 length: 16
CDR3 protein: CASSDLERGGPEQYF; CDR3 DNA: TGTGCCAGCAGTGACTTAGAGCGGGGGGGACCCGAGCAGTACTTC; J gene: TRBJ2-7; V gene: TRBV6-1; clone size: -; D gene: TRBD2; CDR3 length: 15
CDR3 protein: CASSQSFRLAGQYTDTQYF; CDR3 DNA: TGTGCCAGCAGCCAATCTTTTAGACTAGCGGGGCAATACACAGATACGCAGTATTTT; J gene: TRBJ2-3; V gene: TRBV7-9; clone size: -; D gene: TRBD2; CDR3 length: 19
CDR3 protein: CASSDISGRVLDTQYF; CDR3 DNA: TGTGCCAGTAGTGACATTAGCGGGAGAGTACTTGATACGCAGTATTTT; J gene: TRBJ2-3; V gene: TRBV19; clone size: -; D gene: TRBD2; CDR3 length: 16
CDR3 protein: CASSPLATSYNEQFF; CDR3 DNA: TGTGCCAGCAGCCCACTAGCGACCTCCTACAATGAGCAGTTCTTC; J gene: TRBJ2-1; V gene: TRBV11-2; clone size: -; D gene: TRBD2; CDR3 length: 15
CDR3 protein: CAWSVQADTEAFF; CDR3 DNA: TGTGCCTGGAGTGTACAGGCGGACACTGAAGCTTTCTTT; J gene: TRBJ1-1; V gene: TRBV30; clone size: few; D gene: -; CDR3 length: 13
CDR3 protein: CASSLRVSAIRAQHF; CDR3 DNA: TGTGCCAGCAGTTTAAGGGTGTCGGCAATCAGGGCCCAGCATTTT; J gene: TRBJ1-5; V gene: TRBV28; clone size: -; D gene: -; CDR3 length: 15
CDR3 protein: CASSPSGAPGSYNEQFF; CDR3 DNA: TGCGCCAGCAGCCCAAGTGGGGCGCCCGGCTCCTACAATGAGCAGTTCTTC; J gene: TRBJ2-1; V gene: TRBV5-1; clone size: -; D gene: -; CDR3 length: 17
CDR3 protein: CASSEATTSGFYNEQFF; CDR3 DNA: TGTGCCAGCAGTGAAGCGACGACTAGCGGGTTTTACAATGAGCAGTTCTTC; J gene: TRBJ2-1; V gene: TRBV6-1; clone size: -; D gene: TRBD2; CDR3 length: 17
CDR3 protein: CASSVRGVQPQHF; CDR3 DNA: TGTGCCAGCAGCGTGCGGGGGGTTCAGCCCCAGCATTTT; J gene: TRBJ1-5; V gene: TRBV7-2; clone size: -; D gene: -; CDR3 length: 13
CDR3 protein: CASSGTGNYGYTF; CDR3 DNA: TGTGCCAGTAGCGGGACAGGGAACTATGGCTACACCTTC; J gene: TRBJ1-2; V gene: TRBV19; clone size: -; D gene: TRBD1; CDR3 length: 13
CDR3 protein: CASWVPGGETQYF; CDR3 DNA: TGTGCCAGCTGGGTACCGGGTGGAGAGACCCAGTACTTC; J gene: TRBJ2-5; V gene: TRBV27; clone size: once; D gene: -; CDR3 length: 13
CDR3 protein: CASSRQGAGSPLHF; CDR3 DNA: TGTGCCAGCAGCCGCCAGGGGGCTGGGTCACCCCTCCACTTT; J gene: TRBJ1-6; V gene: TRBV6-1; clone size: -; D gene: TRBD1; CDR3 length: 14